This T cell receptor beta chain originates from a study of blood T cell repertoires in COVID-19. Study as a whole: Whether acute or convalescent, the COVID-19 samples came from the United States, Italy and Spain. Nucleic acid was either cDNA or gDNA, and it came from T cells, B-cell-depleted T cells, or PBMCs.

CDR1 is KGHSH, CDR2 LQKENI, per germline. With 4 bases removed from V and 0 bases from J, the gap between germline ends came to 13 bases. This CDR3 contains 17 residues. The authors' processing: Reference gene primer amplification gave nucleated cell count estimates. This table comes from immunoSEQ multiplex PCR, and its TCRdb copy is limited to in-frame clones, with some not included. The DNA gave D and trimming, while V, J and clone size come from that table. The sample includes roughly 63,000 clones, 80% to 90% of them seen just once. The sequenced material came from peripheral blood. The receptor was isolated from a man between 50 and 59 years old with acute or convalescent COVID-19. The chain is built from TRBV18 and TRBJ2-6, with D hard to call. The CDR3 DNA reads as TGTGCCAGCTCACGCGGTATGCTTAGCTCTGGGGCCAACGTCCTGACTTTC. Its translation: CASSRGMLSSGANVLTF.